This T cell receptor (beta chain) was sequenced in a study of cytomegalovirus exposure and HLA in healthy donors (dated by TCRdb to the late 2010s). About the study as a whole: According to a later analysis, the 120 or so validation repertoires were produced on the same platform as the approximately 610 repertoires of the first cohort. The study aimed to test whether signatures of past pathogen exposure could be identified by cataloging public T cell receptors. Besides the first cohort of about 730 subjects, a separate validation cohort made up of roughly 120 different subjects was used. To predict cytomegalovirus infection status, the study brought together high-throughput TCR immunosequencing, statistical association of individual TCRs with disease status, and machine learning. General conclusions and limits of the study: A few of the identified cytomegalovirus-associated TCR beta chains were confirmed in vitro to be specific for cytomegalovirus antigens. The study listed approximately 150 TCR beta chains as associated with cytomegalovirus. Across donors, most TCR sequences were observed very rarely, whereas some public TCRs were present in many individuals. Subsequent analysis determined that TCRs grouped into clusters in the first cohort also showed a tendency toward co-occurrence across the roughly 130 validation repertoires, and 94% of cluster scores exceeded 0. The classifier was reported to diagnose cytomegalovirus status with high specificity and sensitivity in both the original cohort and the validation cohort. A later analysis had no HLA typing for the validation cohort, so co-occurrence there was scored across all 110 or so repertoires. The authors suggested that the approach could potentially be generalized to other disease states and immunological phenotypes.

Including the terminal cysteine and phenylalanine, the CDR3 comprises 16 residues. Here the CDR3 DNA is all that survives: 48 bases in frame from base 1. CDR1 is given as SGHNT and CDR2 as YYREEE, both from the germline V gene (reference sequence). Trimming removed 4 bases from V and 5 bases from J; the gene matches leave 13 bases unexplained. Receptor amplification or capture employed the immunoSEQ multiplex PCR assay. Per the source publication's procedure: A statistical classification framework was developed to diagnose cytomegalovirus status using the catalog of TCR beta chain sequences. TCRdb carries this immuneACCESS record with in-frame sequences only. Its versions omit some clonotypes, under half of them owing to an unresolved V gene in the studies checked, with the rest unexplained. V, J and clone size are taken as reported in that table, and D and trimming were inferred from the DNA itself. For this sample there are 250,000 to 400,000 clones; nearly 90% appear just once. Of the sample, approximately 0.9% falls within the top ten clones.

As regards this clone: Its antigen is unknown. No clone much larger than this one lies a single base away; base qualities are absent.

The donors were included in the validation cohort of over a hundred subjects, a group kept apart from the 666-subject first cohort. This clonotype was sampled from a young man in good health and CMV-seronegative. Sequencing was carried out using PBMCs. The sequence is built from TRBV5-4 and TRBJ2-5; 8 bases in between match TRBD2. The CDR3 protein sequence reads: CASSPGAGGLGETQYF. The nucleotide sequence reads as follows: TGTGCCAGCAGCCCGGGGGCGGGGGGCCTCGGGGAGACCCAGTACTTC.